This TCR beta chain was identified in a study of blood T cell repertoires in COVID-19. On the study more broadly: Sources were T cells, B-cell-depleted T cells, or PBMCs; the material itself was cDNA or gDNA.

CDR1 SGDLS and CDR2 YYNGEE come from the germline V gene. V lost 1 base, J lost 2 bases, and 11 bases lay in between. This CDR3 spans 15 amino acids. Repertoires were generated with immunoSEQ multiplex PCR, while TCRdb's copy carries only in-frame clones and drops some. Among fewer than 350,000 clones listed, approximately 88% were seen once. The sample consisted of peripheral blood. The rearrangement joins TRBV9 to TRBJ2-3, with D hard to call. This clonotype was obtained from a man younger than 30 with active or convalescent COVID-19. In nucleotides, the CDR3 is TGTGCCAGCAGCGTACATCCAGGATCCACAGATACGCAGTATTTT. Translating it yields CASSVHPGSTDTQYF.